This T cell receptor (beta chain) was sequenced for a study of CD4 T cells in relation to SARS-CoV-2 and coronaviruses. CD4+ T cells from unexposed donors were obtained before the COVID-19 pandemic (2011-2018). The cells were cultured for around ten days before CD4+ T cells were isolated. Trimming left V 3 bases short and J 6 bases short, with 5 bases between. The CDR3 covers 11 residues. The V gene's germline CDR1 is MDHEN and CDR2 SYDVKM. About this clone: Its specificity is unknown.

Assay: immunoSEQ multiplex PCR; the TCRdb copy retains only in-frame clones and omits some. The sample consists of 9,000 to 15,000 clones, around 73% of them appearing once. The genes are TRBV28 and TRBJ1-2; D perhaps matches TRBD1 (5 bases). The material sequenced was CD4+ T cells from PBMCs, cultured in vitro. This TCR derives from a human donor in good health. CDR3 sequence (DNA): TGTGCCAGCAGTTTGGGGGATGGCTACACCTTC. This sequence encodes CASSLGDGYTF.